This T cell receptor beta chain was sequenced during a study of post-analysis software for immune sequencing data. Study-level background: Relapsing-remitting, secondary progressive and progressive-relapsing forms made up the multiple sclerosis disease courses. General study findings and limits: Included in a set of roughly five TRBV segments more frequent in patients than controls were TRBV5-6, TRBV5-1 and TRBV20-1. Controls' normalized Chao1 diversity significantly exceeded that of multiple sclerosis patients.

V lost 5 bases, J lost 5 bases, and 8 bases stayed unmatched. This CDR3 has 15 amino acids. Germline V gives CDR1 MNHNY, CDR2 SVGAGI (reference sequence). As concerns this clonotype: The antigen remains unidentified.

Libraries were made from TCR beta cDNA, and they carried unique molecular identifiers. The yield from about 1 to 10 million T cells was some 500,000 cDNA molecules in total. In TCRdb, the PCR reads were re-called with MiXCR into one record per CDR3 protein. Found here are approximately 400,000 distinct CDR3 sequences, approximately 38% of them singletons; the top ten hold 13%. Sequencing used blood. This receptor was taken from a girl aged 10-17 years with multiple sclerosis. The gene calls are TRBV6-6 and TRBJ2-5; 10 bases line up with TRBD1. The CDR3 nucleotides read TGTGCCAGCAGTCAAAGGACAGGGGGAACCGAGACCCAGTACTTC. It is translated as CASSQRTGGTETQYF.